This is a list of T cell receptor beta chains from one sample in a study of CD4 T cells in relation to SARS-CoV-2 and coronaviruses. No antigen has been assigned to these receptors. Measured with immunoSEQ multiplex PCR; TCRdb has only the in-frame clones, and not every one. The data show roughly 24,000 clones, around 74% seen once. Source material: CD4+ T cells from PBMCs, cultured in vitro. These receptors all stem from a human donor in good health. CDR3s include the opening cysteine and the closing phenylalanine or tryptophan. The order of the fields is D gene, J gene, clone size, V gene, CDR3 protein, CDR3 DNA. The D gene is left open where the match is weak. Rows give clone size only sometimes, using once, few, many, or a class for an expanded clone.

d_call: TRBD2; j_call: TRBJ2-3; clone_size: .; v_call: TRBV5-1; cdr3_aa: CASSLGTSGSSDTQYF; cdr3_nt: TGCGCCAGCAGCTTGGGGACTAGCGGGAGTTCAGATACGCAGTATTTT
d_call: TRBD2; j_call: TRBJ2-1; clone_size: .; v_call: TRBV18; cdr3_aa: CASSPGAPGLAGGAQFF; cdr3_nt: TGTGCCAGCTCACCCGGTGCACCGGGACTAGCGGGAGGTGCGCAGTTCTTC
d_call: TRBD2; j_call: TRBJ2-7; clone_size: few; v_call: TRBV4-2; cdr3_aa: CASSHAPAGTSGNEQYF; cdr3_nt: TGTGCCAGCAGCCACGCTCCTGCTGGGACTAGCGGGAACGAGCAGTACTTC
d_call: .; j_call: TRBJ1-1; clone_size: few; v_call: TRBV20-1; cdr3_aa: CSANRAAFF; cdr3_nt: TGCAGTGCTAACAGGGCAGCTTTCTTT
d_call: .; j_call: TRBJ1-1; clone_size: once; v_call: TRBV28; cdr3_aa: CASSQGSLRTSFF; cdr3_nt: TGTGCCAGCAGTCAAGGGTCCTTGCGGACGTCTTTCTTT
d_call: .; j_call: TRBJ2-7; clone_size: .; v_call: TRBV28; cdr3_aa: CASIPLEGRAYEQYF; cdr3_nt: TGTGCCAGCATCCCCCTTGAGGGGCGGGCCTACGAGCAGTACTTC
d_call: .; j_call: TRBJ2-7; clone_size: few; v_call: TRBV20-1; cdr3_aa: CSADGLDEQYF; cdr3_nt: TGCAGTGCTGACGGCTTGGACGAGCAGTACTTC
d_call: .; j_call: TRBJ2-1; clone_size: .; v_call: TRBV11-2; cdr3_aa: CASSFRGRLTQNNEQFF; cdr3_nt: TGTGCCAGCAGCTTTCGTGGCCGGCTAACACAAAACAATGAGCAGTTCTTC
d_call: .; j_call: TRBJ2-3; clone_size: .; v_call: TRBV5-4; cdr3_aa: CASSFESGDGDTQYF; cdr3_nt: TGTGCCAGCAGCTTTGAGTCAGGGGACGGGGATACGCAGTATTTT
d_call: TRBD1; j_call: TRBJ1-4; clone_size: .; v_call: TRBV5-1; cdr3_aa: CASSFAPDRGGEKLFF; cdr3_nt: TGCGCCAGCAGCTTTGCCCCCGACAGGGGGGGCGAAAAACTGTTTTTT
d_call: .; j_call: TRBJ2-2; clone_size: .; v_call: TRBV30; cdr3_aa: CAWSVLQGGPGELFF; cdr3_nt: TGTGCCTGGAGTGTACTCCAGGGGGGCCCCGGGGAGCTGTTTTTT
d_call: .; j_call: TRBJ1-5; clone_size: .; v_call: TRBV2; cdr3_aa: CASSDRVSSNQPRHF; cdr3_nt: TGTGCCAGCAGTGATCGGGTGTCGAGCAATCAGCCCCGGCATTTT
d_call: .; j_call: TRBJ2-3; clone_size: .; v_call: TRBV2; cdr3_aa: CASSERLAMGTTTDTQYF; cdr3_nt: TGTGCCAGCAGTGAGAGGTTGGCCATGGGGACGACCACAGATACGCAGTATTTT
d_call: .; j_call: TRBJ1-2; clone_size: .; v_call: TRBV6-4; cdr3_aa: CASSDSGGGYTF; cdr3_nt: TGTGCCAGCAGTGACTCAGGGGGTGGCTACACCTTC
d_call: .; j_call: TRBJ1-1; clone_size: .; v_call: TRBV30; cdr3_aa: CAWSVYGNTEAFF; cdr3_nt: TGTGCCTGGAGTGTATATGGGAACACTGAAGCTTTCTTT
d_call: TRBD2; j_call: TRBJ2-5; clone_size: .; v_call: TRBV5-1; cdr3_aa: CASRMGGPQETQYF; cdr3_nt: TGCGCCAGCAGGATGGGAGGGCCCCAAGAGACCCAGTACTTC
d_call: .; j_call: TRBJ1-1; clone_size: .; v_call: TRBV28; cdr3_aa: CASSLLAANTEAFF; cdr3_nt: TGTGCCAGCAGCCTCCTCGCAGCGAACACTGAAGCTTTCTTT
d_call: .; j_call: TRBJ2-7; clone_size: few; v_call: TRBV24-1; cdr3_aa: CATSSSGGAPYEQYF; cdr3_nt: TGTGCCACCAGTTCCTCGGGCGGAGCACCCTACGAGCAGTACTTC
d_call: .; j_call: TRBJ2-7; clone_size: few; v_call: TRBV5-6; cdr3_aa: CASSWVGGEQYF; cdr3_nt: TGTGCCAGCAGCTGGGTGGGCGGCGAGCAGTACTTC
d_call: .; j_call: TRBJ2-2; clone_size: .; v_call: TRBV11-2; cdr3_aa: CASSLEVRAGNTGELFF; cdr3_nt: TGTGCCAGCAGCTTAGAGGTCCGAGCAGGGAACACCGGGGAGCTGTTTTTT
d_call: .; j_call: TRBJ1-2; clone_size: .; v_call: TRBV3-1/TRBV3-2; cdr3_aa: CASSPGARDGYTF; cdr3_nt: TGTGCCAGCAGCCCAGGGGCTCGGGATGGCTACACCTTC
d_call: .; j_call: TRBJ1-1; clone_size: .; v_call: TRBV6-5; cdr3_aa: CASLTGGTNTEAFF; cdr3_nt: TGTGCCAGCCTCACCGGGGGCACGAACACTGAAGCTTTCTTT
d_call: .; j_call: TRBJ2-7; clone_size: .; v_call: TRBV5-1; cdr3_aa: CASSWGLNREKEQYF; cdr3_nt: TGCGCCAGCAGCTGGGGTCTCAACAGGGAAAAGGAGCAGTACTTC
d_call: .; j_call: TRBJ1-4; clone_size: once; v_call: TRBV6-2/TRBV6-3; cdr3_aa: CASSRGARWGGDEKLFF; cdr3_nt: TGTGCCAGCAGCCGGGGGGCGCGATGGGGAGGGGATGAAAAACTGTTTTTT
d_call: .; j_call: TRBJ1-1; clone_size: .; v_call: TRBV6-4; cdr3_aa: CASSEQGDTEAFF; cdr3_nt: TGTGCCAGCAGTGAACAAGGGGACACTGAAGCTTTCTTT
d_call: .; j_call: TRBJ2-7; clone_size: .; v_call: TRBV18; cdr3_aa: CASSPLPMSYEQYF; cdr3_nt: TGTGCCAGCTCACCACTCCCAATGTCGTACGAGCAGTACTTC
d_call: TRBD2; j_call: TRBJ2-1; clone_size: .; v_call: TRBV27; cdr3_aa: CASSLYSPIVSSGSGEQFF; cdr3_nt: TGTGCCAGCAGTTTATATTCCCCCATTGTTTCTAGCGGGAGTGGGGAGCAGTTCTTC
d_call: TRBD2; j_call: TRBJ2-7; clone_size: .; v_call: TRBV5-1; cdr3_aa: CASTRTGGLAGGPNYEQYF; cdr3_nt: TGCGCCAGCACCAGGACAGGAGGACTAGCGGGAGGGCCGAACTACGAGCAGTACTTC
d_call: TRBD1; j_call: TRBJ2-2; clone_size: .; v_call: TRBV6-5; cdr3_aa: CASSSRGHTGELFF; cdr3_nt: TGTGCCAGCAGTTCAAGGGGGCACACCGGGGAGCTGTTTTTT
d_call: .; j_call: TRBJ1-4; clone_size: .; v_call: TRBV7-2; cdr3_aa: CASSSRTDEKLFF; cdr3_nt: TGTGCCAGCAGCTCAAGGACAGATGAAAAACTGTTTTTT
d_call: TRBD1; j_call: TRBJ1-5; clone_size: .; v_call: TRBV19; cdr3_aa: CASSPTDRGGNQPQHF; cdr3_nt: TGTGCCAGTAGCCCCACAGACAGGGGGGGCAATCAGCCCCAGCATTTT
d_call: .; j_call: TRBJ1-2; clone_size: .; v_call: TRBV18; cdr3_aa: CASSTDPAYGYTF; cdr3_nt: TGTGCCAGCTCTACCGATCCCGCCTATGGCTACACCTTC
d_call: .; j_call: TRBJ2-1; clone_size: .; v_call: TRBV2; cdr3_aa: CASSVLGFSSYNEQFF; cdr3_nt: TGTGCCAGCAGTGTACTAGGCTTCAGCTCCTACAATGAGCAGTTCTTC
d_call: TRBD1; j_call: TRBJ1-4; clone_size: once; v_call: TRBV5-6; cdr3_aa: CASSFGQGSEKLFF; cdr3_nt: TGTGCCAGCAGCTTCGGACAGGGGAGTGAAAAACTGTTTTTT
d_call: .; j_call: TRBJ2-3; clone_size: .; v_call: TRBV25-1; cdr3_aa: CASSEPGGSTDTQYF; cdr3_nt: TGTGCCAGCAGTGAGCCAGGCGGATCCACAGATACGCAGTATTTT
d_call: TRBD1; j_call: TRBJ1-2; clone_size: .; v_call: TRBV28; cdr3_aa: CASSFRGQGTGYGYTF; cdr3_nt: TGTGCCAGCAGTTTTCGAGGACAGGGGACGGGCTATGGCTACACCTTC
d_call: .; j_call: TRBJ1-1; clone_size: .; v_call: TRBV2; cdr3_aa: CASGGKTETNTEAFF; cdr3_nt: TGTGCCAGCGGCGGTAAAACAGAAACGAACACTGAAGCTTTCTTT
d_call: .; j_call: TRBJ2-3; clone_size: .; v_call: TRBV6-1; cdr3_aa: CASSEGETDTQYF; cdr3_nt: TGTGCCAGCAGTGAAGGGGAAACAGATACGCAGTATTTT
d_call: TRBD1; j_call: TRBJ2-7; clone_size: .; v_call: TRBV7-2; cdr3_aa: CASSRDRGYEQYF; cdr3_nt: TGTGCCAGCAGCCGTGACAGGGGCTACGAGCAGTACTTC
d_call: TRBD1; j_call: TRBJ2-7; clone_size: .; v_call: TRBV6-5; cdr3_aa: CASTRKPGQGNEQYF; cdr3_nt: TGTGCCAGCACCCGCAAACCGGGACAGGGGAACGAGCAGTACTTC
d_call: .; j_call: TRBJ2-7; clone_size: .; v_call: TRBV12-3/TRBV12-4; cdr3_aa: CASSLGSYEQYF; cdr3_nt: TGTGCCAGCAGTTTGGGCTCCTACGAGCAGTACTTC
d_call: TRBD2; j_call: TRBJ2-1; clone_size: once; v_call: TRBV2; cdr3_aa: CASSELAGVGNEQFF; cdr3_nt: TGTGCCAGCAGCGAACTAGCGGGAGTTGGCAATGAGCAGTTCTTC
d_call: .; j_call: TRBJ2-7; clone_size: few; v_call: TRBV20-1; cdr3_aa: CSAAYSIEQYF; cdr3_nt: TGCAGTGCTGCATATAGCATCGAGCAGTACTTC
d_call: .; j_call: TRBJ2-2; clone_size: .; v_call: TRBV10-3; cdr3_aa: CAISEGFSGNTGELFF; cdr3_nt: TGTGCCATCAGTGAGGGTTTTAGCGGTAACACCGGGGAGCTGTTTTTT
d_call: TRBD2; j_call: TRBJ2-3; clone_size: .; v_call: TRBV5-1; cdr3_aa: CASSREGGVPGTQYF; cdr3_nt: TGCGCCAGCAGCCGGGAGGGAGGGGTCCCAGGTACGCAGTATTTT
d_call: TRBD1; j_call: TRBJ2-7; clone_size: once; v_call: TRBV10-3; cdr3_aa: CAISDGTGSYEQYF; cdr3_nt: TGTGCCATCAGTGATGGGACAGGGTCCTACGAGCAGTACTTC
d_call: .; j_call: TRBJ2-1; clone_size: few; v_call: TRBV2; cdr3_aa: CASRGRDAPWINEQFF; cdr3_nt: TGTGCCAGCAGGGGCCGGGACGCTCCATGGATAAATGAGCAGTTCTTC
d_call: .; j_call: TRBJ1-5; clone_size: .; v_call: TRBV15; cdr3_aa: CATSRRTSQPQHF; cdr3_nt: TGTGCCACCAGCAGAAGGACCTCACAGCCCCAGCATTTT
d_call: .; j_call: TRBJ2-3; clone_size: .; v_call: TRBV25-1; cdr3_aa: CASSEYSDTQYF; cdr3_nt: TGTGCCAGCAGTGAGTACTCAGATACGCAGTATTTT
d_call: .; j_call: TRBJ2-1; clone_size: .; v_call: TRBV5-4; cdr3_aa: CASSLVGGGTGNEQFF; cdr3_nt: TGTGCCAGCAGCTTAGTCGGGGGCGGAACAGGCAATGAGCAGTTCTTC
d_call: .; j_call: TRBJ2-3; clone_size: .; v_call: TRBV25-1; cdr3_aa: CASSETGYDTDTQYF; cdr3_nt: TGTGCCAGCAGTGAAACAGGGTATGACACAGATACGCAGTATTTT
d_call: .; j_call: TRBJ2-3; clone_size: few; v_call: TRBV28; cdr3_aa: CASSPYSGDTQYF; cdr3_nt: TGTGCCAGCAGCCCCTATAGCGGAGATACGCAGTATTTT
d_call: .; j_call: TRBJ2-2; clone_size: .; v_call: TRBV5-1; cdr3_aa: CASSDGQGEAGELFF; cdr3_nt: TGCGCCAGCAGCGACGGTCAGGGTGAGGCCGGGGAGCTGTTTTTT
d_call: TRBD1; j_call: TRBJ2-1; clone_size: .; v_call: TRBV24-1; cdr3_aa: CATSDFGQGSGNEQFF; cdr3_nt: TGTGCCACCAGTGATTTCGGACAGGGTAGCGGCAATGAGCAGTTCTTC
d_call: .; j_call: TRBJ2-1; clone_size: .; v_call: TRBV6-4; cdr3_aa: CASSGGGQPYNEQFF; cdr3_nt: TGTGCCAGCAGTGGCGGGGGACAGCCATACAATGAGCAGTTCTTC